The 13 T cell receptor beta chains given below trace back to one sample, sequenced in a study of Ad26.COV2.S vaccination and SARS-CoV-2 variants. Regarding treatment: some 20 received Ad26.COV2.S at low or high dose, single or two shots; about 5 received placebo; per-sample allocation not given. Sampling took place 63 days after the first vaccine or placebo injection. Sequencing used immunoSEQ multiplex PCR; TCRdb keeps in-frame clones, though not all of them. The sample yields more than 300,000 clones, approximately 86% seen once. The sequencing here drew on peripheral blood, taken in a trial of Ad26.COV2.S vaccine versus placebo. The receptors originated from a person aged 18-65 years who received the Ad26.COV2.S COVID-19 vaccine or a placebo.

This clone was recorded only once. The same CDR3 is also encoded by other DNA sequences in this sample. J is TRBJ2-7 and V is TRBV20-1, with a weak D call TRBD1 (5 bases). CDR1 DFQATT and CDR2 SNEGSKA come from the germline V gene (reference sequence). The ends were cut back, 3 bases at V and 3 bases at J, with 6 bases in the middle. The CDR3 covers 11 residues. CDR3: CSARQGYEQYF. CDR3 nucleotide sequence: TGCAGTGCTAGGCAGGGCTACGAGCAGTACTTC.

V is TRBV19 and J is TRBJ2-7; 10 nucleotides line up with TRBD1. CDR1 is LNHDA, CDR2 SQIVND, per germline (reference sequence). The CDR3 consists of 14 residues. V lost 5 bases and J lost 6; bases outside the gene matches: 7. Here the CDR3 DNA reads TGTGCCAGTAGTCCGGGACAGGGGACTGGCGAGCAGTACTTC. Translation: CASSPGQGTGEQYF.

This chain joins TRBV2 and TRBJ2-7; D tentatively fits TRBD1 or TRBD2 (5 bases each). Looked up from germline, CDR1 is SNHLY and CDR2 is FYNNEI. CDR3 length: 13 residues. The V and J ends lost 6 bases and 1 base respectively, with 10 bases between them. CDR3: CASSEGQSYEQYF. In DNA, the CDR3 is TGTGCCAGCAGCGAGGGGCAGTCCTACGAGCAGTACTTC.

The chain couples TRBV30 to TRBJ1-2; 9 nucleotides align to TRBD1. This CDR3 region has 15 residues. Losses at the gene ends were 0 bases for V and 7 bases for J; bases not matched to a gene: 9. Per germline, CDR1 GTSNPN and CDR2 SVGIG (reference sequence). CDR3 region: CAWSVPGTGIFGYTF. The CDR3 DNA is TGTGCCTGGAGTGTACCCGGGACAGGGATCTTTGGCTACACCTTC.

The chain uses TRBV6-1 and TRBJ2-7, with TRBD2 matching over 12 bases. Losses at the gene ends were 3 bases for V and 1 base for J; bases not matched to a gene: 13. Germline V CDR1 and CDR2: MNHNS, SASEGT. This CDR3 has 19 residues. CDR3 region: CASSDVTSGGLFFSYEQYF. The CDR3 bases are TGTGCCAGCAGTGATGTTACTAGCGGGGGGCTTTTCTTTTCCTACGAGCAGTACTTC.

CDR3 sequence reads: CASKVQRLTEAFF. CDR3 DNA: TGTGCCAGCAAGGTACAGAGGCTCACTGAAGCTTTCTTT. The chain employs TRBV6-5 and TRBJ1-1; no definite D call. CDR1 and CDR2 from the germline V gene are MNHEY and SVGAGI. This CDR3 spans 13 amino acids. The V and J ends lost 7 bases and 4 bases respectively, with 13 bases between them.

The V call is TRBV7-3, the J call TRBJ2-3; the match to TRBD2 covers 12 bases. The germline V gene encodes CDR1 SGHTA and CDR2 FQGTGA. This CDR3 contains 16 residues. V shed 5 bases, J shed 6 bases, and the junction held 9 bases outside the gene matches. The CDR3 sequence is CASSAETSGGPDTQYF. For the CDR3, the DNA is TGTGCCAGCAGCGCGGAGACTAGCGGGGGTCCGGATACGCAGTATTTT.

The chain has TRBV5-8 and TRBJ2-4; D could derive from TRBD1 or TRBD2 (6 bases each). The ends were cut back, 3 bases at V and 7 bases at J, with 17 bases in the middle. Germline V gene data show CDR1 as SGHTS and CDR2 as YDEGEE. This CDR3 has 15 amino acids. The CDR3 loop reads CASSSRRGGGNIQYF. The CDR3 DNA sequence: TGTGCCAGCAGCTCCCGGAGAGGGGGAGGTAACATTCAGTACTTC.

The J gene is TRBJ2-7, the V gene TRBV6-5; TRBD1 matches 7 bases. Germline CDR1 is MNHEY and CDR2 is SVGAGI. V lost 7 bases, J lost 3 bases, and 3 bases stayed unmatched. This CDR3 is 12 amino acids long. In DNA form, the CDR3 reads TGTGCCAGCACCGACAGGGTCTACGAGCAGTACTTC. Translating it yields CASTDRVYEQYF.

The rearrangement uses TRBV30 and TRBJ1-1; D is perhaps TRBD1 (5 bases). Germline V CDR1 and CDR2: GTSNPN, SVGIG (reference sequence). The CDR3 is 13 amino acids. Trimming removed 4 bases at V and 5 bases at J, with 14 bases between. CDR3 DNA: TGTGCCTGGATGGGGGACGTTCTGACTGAAGCTTTCTTT. Translated: CAWMGDVLTEAFF.

CDR3 sequence (DNA): TGCAGTGCCTGGACAAAAGAGACCCAGTACTTC. This sequence encodes CSAWTKETQYF. The rearrangement joins TRBV20-1 to TRBJ2-5; a weak D match, TRBD1 (5 bases). V lost 6 bases and J lost 3, with 8 bases in between. In germline, CDR1 is DFQATT, CDR2 SNEGSKA (reference sequence). The CDR3 extends over 11 amino acids.

This clone was observed a handful of times. The V call is TRBV10-2, the J call TRBJ2-5, with D perhaps TRBD2 (6 bases). CDR3 length: 13 residues. Trimming cost V 11 bases and J 5 bases, with 18 bases left between them. The germline V gene encodes CDR1 WSHSY and CDR2 SAAADI. The CDR3 coding sequence is TGCGCCTCCAGGAGGGAAGTGGGCGAGACCCAGTACTTC. Its protein product is CASRREVGETQYF.

This sequence joins TRBV30 and TRBJ1-1, with TRBD1 as a possible D gene (5 bases). CDR1 GTSNPN and CDR2 SVGIG come from the germline V gene (reference sequence). The ends were cut back, 8 bases at V and 0 bases at J, with 7 bases in the middle. The CDR3 loop spans 11 amino acids. In DNA, the CDR3 is TGTGCCCTCAGGGTGAACACTGAAGCTTTCTTT. This codes for CALRVNTEAFF.